The rows below give T cell receptor beta chains drawn from one sample of a study of T cell clonotyping in hematopoietic cell transplantation. The data were produced by immunoSEQ multiplex PCR, yet TCRdb's version contains in-frame clones alone and is incomplete. The sample comprises 2,100 or so clones, around 94% of which are singletons, and 3.5% to 5.5% rests with the top ten. Specimen: peripheral blood mononuclear cells. The source of these receptors is a man in his forties or fifties in good health. Some clones in this sample may be carry-over from other donors' samples. Each CDR3 is given with its conserved first and last residue. The D gene is left open where the match is weak. Clone size is given for some rows only: seen once, a few or many times, or a class if the clone is expanded.

TGCGCCAGCAGCTTGGACAGTAGCAACTATGGCTACACCTTC	CASSLDSSNYGYTF	once	-	TRBJ1-2	TRBV5-1
TGTGCCACCAGCAGACAGGGGTGGGAGCAGTACTTC	CATSRQGWEQYF	-	-	TRBJ2-7	TRBV15
TGTGCCAGTCGCCCCAACACCGGGGAGCTGTTTTTT	CASRPNTGELFF	-	-	TRBJ2-2	TRBV2
TGCAGCGCTTACAGGGGCCGGGGCTACACCTTC	CSAYRGRGYTF	-	TRBD1	TRBJ1-2	TRBV29-1
TGTGCCAGCAGCCCTCAGCAGGGATACTACACCTTC	CASSPQQGYYTF	-	-	TRBJ1-2	TRBV6-5
TGCAGCCTTGGGACAGACTATGGCTACACCTTC	CSLGTDYGYTF	-	TRBD1	TRBJ1-2	TRBV29-1
TGTGCCAGCAGAGGGCTGGGAAGGGGGGGCTACAATGAGCAGTTCTTC	CASRGLGRGGYNEQFF	few	-	TRBJ2-1	TRBV7-6
TGTGCCAGTAGGGAGCAGCCGAACACCGGGGAGCTGTTTTTT	CASREQPNTGELFF	-	-	TRBJ2-2	TRBV19
TGTGCCAGCAGCTTAGTTACGGGGGGGGCAGATACGCAGTATTTT	CASSLVTGGADTQYF	-	TRBD2	TRBJ2-3	TRBV7-2
TGTGCCAGCAGCCCATCTACGGAAGGCTACACCTTC	CASSPSTEGYTF	-	-	TRBJ1-2	TRBV6-6
TGTGCCAGCAGCTTGGACAGAATTTCCTATGGCTACACCTTC	CASSLDRISYGYTF	-	-	TRBJ1-2	TRBV11-2
TGTGCCTGGACCGACATGGAGACCCAGTACTTC	CAWTDMETQYF	-	-	TRBJ2-5	TRBV30
TGTGCCAGTAGGGGCGTCCTAGGGGAGCCCCAGCATTTT	CASRGVLGEPQHF	-	-	TRBJ1-5	TRBV19
TGTGCCAGCAGCTTCCAAGGGGCTCAGTACTTC	CASSFQGAQYF	-	-	TRBJ2-4	TRBV7-9
TGTGCCACCTCGCTGGGGGGGACGATTAACTATGGCTACACCTTC	CATSLGGTINYGYTF	-	-	TRBJ1-2	TRBV19
TGTGCCAGCAGCCCTGACAGTGTGAACACTGAAGCTTTCTTT	CASSPDSVNTEAFF	-	-	TRBJ1-1	TRBV9
TGTGCCAGCAGCCTGCGGTTGAACCCTGGAAACACCATATATTTT	CASSLRLNPGNTIYF	-	-	TRBJ1-3	TRBV7-6
TGTGCCATCAGTGTTCGGGACACCCCGAACACTGAAGCTTTCTTT	CAISVRDTPNTEAFF	once	-	TRBJ1-1	TRBV10-3
TGTGCCAGCAGAGCTCGAAAGACCTATGGCTACACCTTC	CASRARKTYGYTF	-	-	TRBJ1-2	TRBV7-4
TGTGCCTGGAGTGTCGGGGAGGCCTACGAGCAGTACTTC	CAWSVGEAYEQYF	-	-	TRBJ2-7	TRBV30
TGTGCCAGCAGCCAAGATCAATTAGAACCAACTCGGGCCAACGTCCTGACTTTC	CASSQDQLEPTRANVLTF	-	-	TRBJ2-6	TRBV4-2
TGTGCCAGCAGCGTAGGGGGGGAGGCAGGCAACTATGGCTACACCTTC	CASSVGGEAGNYGYTF	-	-	TRBJ1-2	TRBV9
TGTGCCAGCAGCTACCACAACTTTGGGCAGTATTTT	CASSYHNFGQYF	-	-	TRBJ2-3	TRBV14
TGCGCCAGCAGCTTGGGGTACGGGGCTTACAATGAGCAGTTCTTC	CASSLGYGAYNEQFF	few	-	TRBJ2-1	TRBV5-1
TGTGCCACCAGCAGACCTGGCCGAGGGGAGACCCAGTACTTC	CATSRPGRGETQYF	-	-	TRBJ2-5	TRBV15
TGTGCCAGCAGCTTAGTGTCTAGCGGGGCCACCTACGAGCAGTACTTC	CASSLVSSGATYEQYF	-	TRBD2	TRBJ2-7	TRBV7-9
TGTGCCAGCAGTGGGGACAGGGGGTATTCGGACTATGGCTACACCTTC	CASSGDRGYSDYGYTF	-	TRBD1	TRBJ1-2	TRBV25-1
TGTGCCTGGGAGAGCTCTGGAAACACCATATATTTT	CAWESSGNTIYF	-	-	TRBJ1-3	TRBV30
TGCGCCAGCAGCCAAGGGTCTACAGCCGGAGGTGGCTACACCTTC	CASSQGSTAGGGYTF	-	-	TRBJ1-2	TRBV4-3
TGCGCCAGCAGCCAAGAGACTAGCGGGGGAAACTACGAGCAGTACTTC	CASSQETSGGNYEQYF	-	TRBD2	TRBJ2-7	TRBV4-3
TGTGCCAGCGGCCACCCCGGGGCCCTGAATTCACCCCTCCACTTT	CASGHPGALNSPLHF	-	-	TRBJ1-6	TRBV2
TGTGCCAGCAGCCCCCAGAGGGCGACTACCCTATACAATGAGCAGTTCTTC	CASSPQRATTLYNEQFF	-	-	TRBJ2-1	TRBV9
TGCGCCAGCAGCTTGGGGGCCGACAGCACAGATACGCAGTATTTT	CASSLGADSTDTQYF	-	-	TRBJ2-3	TRBV5-1
TGCGCCAGCAGCTTGGGGGCTAACTCCTACGAGCAGTACTTC	CASSLGANSYEQYF	-	-	TRBJ2-7	TRBV5-1
TGTGCCAGCAGCTTAACCCACCGGGAGCTGTTTTTT	CASSLTHRELFF	-	-	TRBJ2-2	TRBV7-6
TGTGCCACCAGCAGAGACCGGACTGGGTTGTACTTC	CATSRDRTGLYF	-	-	TRBJ2-4	TRBV15
TGTGCCATCAGTGAGTTTGGGACAGGGGCCGTCGAAGCTTTCTTT	CAISEFGTGAVEAFF	once	TRBD1	TRBJ1-1	TRBV10-3
TGTGCCAGCAGCCCAGAGGGCCCAGGGCACTACCATGAGCAGTTCTTC	CASSPEGPGHYHEQFF	once	-	TRBJ2-1	TRBV7-9
TGTGCCAGCACCCGACCCGCTGGCGGCTACACCTTC	CASTRPAGGYTF	-	-	TRBJ1-2	TRBV6-9
TGTGCCTACTTGGCAGGGGGCACCGGCTATGGCTACACCTTC	CAYLAGGTGYGYTF	-	TRBD1	TRBJ1-2	TRBV6-1
TGTGCCAGCCTACCGACAGCCTCGAACACTGAAGCTTTCTTT	CASLPTASNTEAFF	-	-	TRBJ1-1	TRBV18
TGTGCCAGCAGTGTTTCCAGGGTAGGCACAGATACGCAGTATTTT	CASSVSRVGTDTQYF	-	-	TRBJ2-3	TRBV6-1
TGTGCCAGCAGCCCTCAGCAGGGATACTACACCTTC	CASSPQQGYYTF	-	-	TRBJ1-2	TRBV6-6
TGCGCCAGCAGCTTCACAGGATATAGGCAAGAGACCCAGTACTTC	CASSFTGYRQETQYF	-	-	TRBJ2-5	TRBV5-1
TGTGCCAGCAGCGTAGGGCAGGAAGTTGAAGCTTTCTTT	CASSVGQEVEAFF	-	-	TRBJ1-1	TRBV9
TGTGCCAGCAACCCCTACGGTAGCGGGGGTGGAGATACGCAGTATTTT	CASNPYGSGGGDTQYF	-	TRBD2	TRBJ2-3	TRBV5-4
TGTGCCAGCACCCCTGTCCCGGTCGGGGAGCTGTTTTTT	CASTPVPVGELFF	-	-	TRBJ2-2	TRBV7-9
TGCGCCAGCAGCTTATCACCACAAACAGGTGGCTACACCTTC	CASSLSPQTGGYTF	-	-	TRBJ1-2	TRBV5-1
TGTGCCAGCAGCTTGGGGGGGACGACCCAAGAGACCCAGTACTTC	CASSLGGTTQETQYF	-	-	TRBJ2-5	TRBV5-4
TGTGCCTACAAACGGGACAGACCCTACGAGCAGTACTTC	CAYKRDRPYEQYF	-	TRBD1	TRBJ2-7	TRBV30
TGTGCCTGGAGCCCACTGGGGGCTGGCTACACCTTC	CAWSPLGAGYTF	-	-	TRBJ1-2	TRBV30
TGTGCCAGTACCAGGGGGGTTTCAGGTCAGCCCCAGCATTTT	CASTRGVSGQPQHF	-	TRBD1	TRBJ1-5	TRBV2
TGTGCCTGGAGTGCCGATCATGGGGCGGACACTGAAGCTTTCTTT	CAWSADHGADTEAFF	few	-	TRBJ1-1	TRBV30
TGTGCCAGCACCTCCGAAGGGGGGGATCACAATGAGCAGTTCTTC	CASTSEGGDHNEQFF	once	-	TRBJ2-1	TRBV2
TGTGCCAGCCGCCCTTACTCATCGGACATTCAGTACTTC	CASRPYSSDIQYF	-	-	TRBJ2-4	TRBV6-6